The entry below describes one T cell receptor (beta chain). Its antigen is undetermined. Mismatch with germline at one junction end may stem from a read error. Unsorted bulk tissue (roughly 17-33 mg) underwent RNA and DNA co-extraction. Patients' primary liver carcinoma was surgically resected. Collection of samples drew on five separate regions of each tumor. Germline V gene sequence: CDR1 SEHNR, CDR2 FQNEAQ (reference sequence). There are 14 residues in the CDR3. This record belongs to a study of tumor-infiltrating lymphocytes in primary liver carcinoma. Study conclusions and caveats: Blood's top-250-clone fraction was significantly lower than that of tumors (p = 0.039). Tumor region pairs showed greater overlap than either tumor-adjacent or tumor-blood pairs did.

The researchers produced TCR beta cDNA from approximately 550 ng total RNA with a constant-region primer. The TCR beta library was amplified through three nested multiplex PCR rounds in a modified ARM-PCR procedure. The first two PCR rounds used TRBV1-TRBV30 forward primers with a C-beta reverse primer, nine to eleven cycles each. One entry per CDR3 protein results from TCRdb running MiXCR on the multiplex PCR reads. The profile shows fewer than 250,000 distinct CDR3 sequences, around four fifths of them singletons. The sequenced sample was tumor tissue from primary liver carcinoma. The rearrangement links TRBV7-9 to TRBJ2-2, with D tentatively TRBD2 (5 bases). This clonotype originated in a man aged 35-49 years with primary liver carcinoma and hepatitis B virus infection. CDR3 in DNA: TGTGACAACAGCTCCCCCTCCAATACCGGGGAGCTGCTTTTT. This sequence encodes CDNSSPSNTGELLF.